This T cell receptor (beta chain) was profiled in a study of T cell responses to AZD1222 COVID-19 vaccine. Findings of the study overall: Donors were largely white British and mainly female; clonal diversity was possibly underestimated. CD4 TCRs covered the whole spike, strongest at regions 160-218 and 743-854. As reported, nearly half of all spike-specific TCRs target variant regions that are unmutated. Seropositive AZD1222 recipients at baseline numbered only five or six.

Using immunoSEQ multiplex PCR, the repertoire was profiled, and TCRdb retains in-frame clones only, with some absent. Among roughly 80,000 clones listed, 80% to 85% were seen once. CDR1 LGHDT and CDR2 YNNKEL come from the germline V gene (reference sequence). The CDR3 is 13 residues long. Trimming removed 3 bases from V and 9 bases from J, with 15 bases in between. Notes on this clone: Its antigen remains unknown.

The specimen comprised peripheral blood, sampled on day 0 of AZD1222 vaccination. The gene calls are TRBV3-1 (or the pseudogene TRBV3-2) and TRBJ2-7, with D perhaps assigned TRBD1 or TRBD2 (5 bases each). The TCR sequence derives from an adult in good health. In DNA form, the CDR3 reads TGTGCCAGCAGCCAGCTCGCGGGTACAGGGCAGTACTTC. It is translated as CASSQLAGTGQYF.